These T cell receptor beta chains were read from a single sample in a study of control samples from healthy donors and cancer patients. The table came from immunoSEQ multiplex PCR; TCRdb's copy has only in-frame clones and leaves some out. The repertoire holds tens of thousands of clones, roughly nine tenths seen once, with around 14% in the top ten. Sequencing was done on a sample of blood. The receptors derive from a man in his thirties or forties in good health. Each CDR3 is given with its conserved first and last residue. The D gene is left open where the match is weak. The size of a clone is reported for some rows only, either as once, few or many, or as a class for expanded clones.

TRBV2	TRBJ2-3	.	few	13	CASTVGEVDTQYF	TGTGCCAGCACGGTCGGGGAGGTAGATACGCAGTATTTT
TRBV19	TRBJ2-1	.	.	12	CASQGLDNEQFF	TGTGCCAGCCAGGGGCTCGACAATGAGCAGTTCTTC
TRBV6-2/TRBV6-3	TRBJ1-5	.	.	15	CASSRGTYSNQPQHF	TGTGCCAGCAGCAGAGGGACATATAGCAATCAGCCCCAGCATTTT
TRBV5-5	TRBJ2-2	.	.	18	CASLRNWAGGGNTGELFF	TGTGCCAGCCTCCGAAATTGGGCTGGCGGAGGGAACACCGGGGAGCTGTTTTTT
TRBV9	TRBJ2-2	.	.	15	CASSDDRDTPGELFF	TGTGCCAGCAGCGACGACCGGGACACCCCCGGGGAGCTGTTTTTT
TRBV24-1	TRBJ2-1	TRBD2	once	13	CATGGRAYNEQFF	TGTGCCACCGGCGGGAGAGCATACAATGAGCAGTTCTTC
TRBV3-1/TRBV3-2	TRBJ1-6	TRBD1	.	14	CASSQNRGPSPLHF	TGTGCCAGCAGCCAGAACAGGGGGCCTTCACCCCTCCACTTT
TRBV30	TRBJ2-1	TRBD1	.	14	CAWRQGATYNEQFF	TGTGCCTGGAGACAGGGGGCTACCTACAATGAGCAGTTCTTC
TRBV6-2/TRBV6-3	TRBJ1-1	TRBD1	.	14	CASSRDRDGTEAFF	TGTGCCAGCAGTCGCGACAGGGATGGCACTGAAGCTTTCTTT
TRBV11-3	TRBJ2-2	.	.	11	CASSQGGELFF	TGTGCCAGCAGCCAGGGCGGGGAGCTGTTTTTT
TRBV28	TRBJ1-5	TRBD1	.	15	CASSAPTGGNQPQHF	TGTGCCAGCAGTGCCCCGACAGGGGGCAATCAGCCCCAGCATTTT
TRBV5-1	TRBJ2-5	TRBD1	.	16	CASSRGQGRGQETQYF	TGCGCCAGCAGCCGTGGACAGGGAAGGGGCCAAGAGACCCAGTACTTC
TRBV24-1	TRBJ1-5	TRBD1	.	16	CATSVQGTDPGQPQHF	TGTGCCACCAGTGTCCAAGGGACAGACCCTGGTCAGCCCCAGCATTTT
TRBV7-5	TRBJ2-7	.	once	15	CVRKRRDRRSYEQYF	TGTGTCAGAAAGAGAAGGGACAGGCGATCCTACGAGCAGTACTTC
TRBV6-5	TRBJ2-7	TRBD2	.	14	CASSRLASTYEQYF	TGTGCCAGCAGCCGACTAGCATCTACCTACGAGCAGTACTTC
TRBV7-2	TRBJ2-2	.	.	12	CASRATLGELFF	TGTGCCAGCAGGGCAACACTTGGGGAGCTGTTTTTT
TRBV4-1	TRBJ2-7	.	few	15	CASSQDHIPSYEQYF	TGCGCCAGCAGCCAAGATCATATTCCCTCCTACGAGCAGTACTTC
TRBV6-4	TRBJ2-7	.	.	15	CASRLGDGANYEQYF	TGTGCCAGCAGGCTTGGGGATGGGGCCAACTACGAGCAGTACTTC
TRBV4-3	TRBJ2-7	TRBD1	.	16	CASSQPPGQGAYEQYF	TGCGCCAGCAGCCAACCCCCGGGACAGGGGGCATACGAGCAGTACTTC
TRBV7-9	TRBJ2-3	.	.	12	CASSSSTDTQYF	TGTGCCAGCAGCTCTAGCACAGATACGCAGTATTTT
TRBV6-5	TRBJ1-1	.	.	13	CASREGHVTEAFF	TGTGCCAGCAGGGAGGGACATGTCACTGAAGCTTTCTTT
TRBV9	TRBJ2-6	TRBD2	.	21	CASSVGLLAGRPFSGANVLTF	TGTGCCAGCAGCGTAGGCTTGCTAGCGGGACGCCCTTTCTCTGGGGCCAACGTCCTGACTTTC
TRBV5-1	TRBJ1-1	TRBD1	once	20	CASSEIGTGLGLRMNTEAFF	TGCGCCAGCAGCGAGATCGGGACAGGGCTCGGCCTTCGCATGAACACTGAAGCTTTCTTT
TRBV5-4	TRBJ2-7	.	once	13	CASRDSGSYEQYF	TGTGCCAGCAGGGACAGCGGCTCCTACGAGCAGTACTTC
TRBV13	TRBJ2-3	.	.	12	CASSLGLVTQYF	TGTGCCAGCAGCTTAGGATTGGTTACGCAGTATTTT
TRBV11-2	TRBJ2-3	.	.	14	CASSRPQKHDTQYF	TGTGCCAGCAGCCGACCTCAGAAGCATGATACGCAGTATTTT
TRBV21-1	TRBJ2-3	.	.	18	CASSKVLAGRSSTDTQYF	TGTGCCAGCAGCAAAGTGCTAGCGGGGAGGTCTAGCACAGATACGCAGTATTTT
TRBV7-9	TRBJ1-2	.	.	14	CASSLKQTVYGYTF	TGTGCCAGCAGCTTAAAACAGACCGTCTATGGCTACACCTTC
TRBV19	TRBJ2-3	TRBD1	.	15	CASSIGQGAGDTQYF	TGTGCCAGTAGTATTGGCCAGGGGGCTGGAGATACGCAGTATTTT
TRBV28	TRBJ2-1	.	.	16	CASMEAGAGGGYEQFF	TGTGCCAGCATGGAGGCGGGGGCAGGGGGCGGCTATGAGCAGTTCTTC
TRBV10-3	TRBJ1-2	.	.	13	CAITPREDYGYTF	TGTGCCATCACCCCAAGGGAGGACTATGGCTACACCTTC
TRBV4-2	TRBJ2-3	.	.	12	CASSQALDTQYF	TGTGCCAGCAGCCAAGCACTAGATACGCAGTATTTT
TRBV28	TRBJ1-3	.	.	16	CASLRSGTRSGNTIYF	TGTGCCAGCCTACGCTCGGGGACGCGCTCTGGAAACACCATATATTTT
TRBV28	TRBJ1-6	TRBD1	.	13	CANQGAPNSPLHF	TGTGCCAACCAGGGGGCTCCTAATTCACCCCTCCACTTT
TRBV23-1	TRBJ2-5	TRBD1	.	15	CASSLRGTGWETQYF	TGCGCCAGCAGTCTCCGGGGGACAGGGTGGGAGACCCAGTACTTC
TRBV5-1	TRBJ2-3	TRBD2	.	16	CASSSRLAGGTDTQYF	TGCGCCAGCAGCTCCCGACTAGCGGGGGGGACAGATACGCAGTATTTT
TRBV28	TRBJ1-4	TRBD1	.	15	CASSSPGQGNEKLFF	TGTGCCAGCAGTTCCCCGGGACAGGGTAATGAAAAACTGTTTTTT
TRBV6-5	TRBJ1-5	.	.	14	CASRPGLDNQPQHF	TGTGCCAGCAGGCCAGGGCTTGATAATCAGCCCCAGCATTTT
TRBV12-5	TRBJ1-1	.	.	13	CASGLGKGSEAFF	TGTGCTAGTGGTTTGGGAAAGGGTTCCGAAGCTTTCTTT
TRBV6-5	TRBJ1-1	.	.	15	CASSYNGVWNTEAFF	TGTGCCAGCAGTTATAATGGGGTTTGGAACACTGAAGCTTTCTTT
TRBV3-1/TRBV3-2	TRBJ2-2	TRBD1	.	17	CASSQYPGQGYTGELFF	TGTGCCAGCAGCCAATACCCGGGACAGGGATACACCGGGGAGCTGTTTTTT